These 20 T cell receptor beta chains were sequenced from one sample in a study of blood T cell repertoires in COVID-19. Profiling relied on immunoSEQ multiplex PCR, and the TCRdb table lists in-frame clones only, not all of them. The profile shows some 150,000 clones, about 85% of them singletons. The material sequenced was peripheral blood. The receptor source for this set is a human donor with acute or convalescent COVID-19. The donor label of this sample is uncertain.

DNA for the CDR3: TGCGCCAGCAGCCAAGTCTCCAGCGGGAGTATCTATGAGCAGTTCTTC. This encodes CASSQVSSGSIYEQFF. The J gene is TRBJ2-1, the V gene TRBV4-3; 8 nucleotides match TRBD2. Per the germline V gene, CDR1 is LGHNA and CDR2 is YSLEER. The length of the CDR3 is 16 residues. V dropped 1 base and J dropped 8; count of bases not matched to a gene: 10.

The J gene is TRBJ1-2, the V gene TRBV29-1; unclear D gene. The CDR3 runs to 12 residues. Trimming took off 0 bases at V and 4 bases at J, with 6 bases between the two ends. Germline V gene data show CDR1 as SQVTM and CDR2 as ANQGSEA. This CDR3 reads CSVEDRVYGYTF. CDR3 coding DNA: TGCAGCGTTGAAGATCGGGTCTATGGCTACACCTTC.

J is TRBJ1-2 and V is TRBV2; TRBD1 might be the D (6 bases). The CDR3 is 16 amino acids. Trimming removed 1 base at V and 2 bases at J, with 14 bases between. Germline values: CDR1 SNHLY, CDR2 FYNNEI. The CDR3 reads CASSEGPRGGNYGYTF. The CDR3 nucleotides read TGTGCCAGCAGTGAAGGCCCGAGGGGGGGAAACTATGGCTACACCTTC.

The chain carries TRBV19 and TRBJ1-5; TRBD1 matches at 7 bases. Germline V gene lookup returns CDR1 LNHDA and CDR2 SQIVND (reference sequence). J gave up 7 bases and V 9 bases, and 9 bases lay outside the gene matches. The CDR3 runs to 13 residues. The CDR3 region is CASRDRVEQPQHF. CDR3 DNA sequence: TGTGCCAGCAGAGACAGGGTGGAACAGCCCCAGCATTTT.

The chain is built from TRBV19 and TRBJ1-1, with 11 bases lining up with TRBD1. This CDR3 contains 16 residues. J lost 5 bases, V lost 1 base, and 6 bases had no gene match. Germline CDR1 LNHDA, CDR2 SQIVND (reference sequence). CDR3 nucleotides: TGTGCCAGTAGTATAGGGGGGACAGGGGGTTATACTGAAGCTTTCTTT. Its protein product is CASSIGGTGGYTEAFF.

This chain connects TRBV6-5 to TRBJ1-3, with 7 positions matching TRBD1. The germline V gene has CDR1 MNHEY and CDR2 SVGAGI. The CDR3 is 13 amino acids. V shed 6 bases, J shed 2 bases, and the junction held 1 base outside the gene matches. Here the CDR3 reads CASRQGTGNTIYF. Written as DNA, the CDR3 is TGTGCCAGCAGACAGGGGACTGGAAACACCATATATTTT.

J is TRBJ1-5 and V is TRBV5-1; D call uncertain. Germline lookup yields CDR1 SGHRS and CDR2 YFSETQ. V was shortened by 1 base and J by 9 bases, with 11 bases between the two germline ends. The CDR3 has 13 residues. This CDR3 is CASSLNLNGPQHF. DNA of the CDR3: TGCGCCAGCAGCTTGAACTTGAATGGGCCCCAGCATTTT.

The chain is built from TRBV3-1 (or the pseudogene TRBV3-2) and TRBJ2-5; no clear D gene. The CDR3 has 14 residues. The germline V and J ends were trimmed by 6 bases and 2 bases, with 13 bases remaining between them. Per the germline V gene, CDR1 is LGHDT and CDR2 is YNNKEL (reference sequence). In DNA form, the CDR3 reads TGTGCCAGCAGTACCAACCAGATTCAAGAGACCCAGTACTTC. Its translation: CASSTNQIQETQYF.

The rearrangement links TRBV18 to TRBJ2-7; 11 bases agree with TRBD1. The V segment lost 1 base and the J segment 5 bases; nucleotides outside the gene matches: 7. Germline V gene lookup returns CDR1 KGHSH and CDR2 LQKENI. The CDR3 runs to 16 residues. The CDR3 DNA reads TGTGCCAGCTCACCACGAGGGACAGGGGGAACGAACGAGCAGTACTTC. Translation gives CASSPRGTGGTNEQYF.

J is TRBJ2-1 and V is TRBV18; TRBD2 matches 7 bases. V was clipped by 5 bases and J by 7 bases; unmatched bases: 5. CDR1 KGHSH and CDR2 LQKENI come from the germline V gene. The CDR3 contains 13 residues. The CDR3 protein is CASSDMGGNEQFF. The CDR3 bases are TGTGCCAGCTCAGATATGGGGGGGAATGAGCAGTTCTTC.

This clone was found once. The chain couples TRBV28 to TRBJ1-1, with a possible D match to TRBD1 (6 bases). The CDR3 has 15 amino acids. Trimming took off 3 bases at V and 2 bases at J, with 13 bases between the two ends. The V gene's germline CDR1 is MDHEN and CDR2 SYDVKM. DNA of the CDR3: TGTGCCAGCAGTTTGTTGTCAGGGGCAAACACTGAAGCTTTCTTT. It is translated as CASSLLSGANTEAFF. Together with reference TRBV28 and TRBJ1-1, the CDR3 gives the full variable domain: DVKVTQSSRYLVKRTGEKVFLECVQDMDHENMFWYRQDPGLGLRLIYFSYDVKMKEKGDIPEGYSVSREKKERFSLILESASTNQTSMYLCASSLLSGANTEAFFGQGTRLTVV.

The gene calls are TRBV7-2 and TRBJ2-1, with D perhaps matching TRBD1 (5 bases). Germline V gene data show CDR1 as SGHTA and CDR2 as FQGNSA. Between the trimmed V and J ends, which lost 5 bases and 1 base, there was a span of 15 bases. This CDR3 region has 16 residues. In nucleotides, the CDR3 is TGTGCCAGCAGCGGAGCAGGGTTAGGTTCCTACAATGAGCAGTTCTTC. This sequence encodes CASSGAGLGSYNEQFF.

The V call is TRBV28, the J call TRBJ1-6; 8 bases agree with TRBD1. The CDR3 consists of 20 residues. Germline assignment: CDR1 MDHEN and CDR2 SYDVKM. After removal of 5 bases from V and 0 bases from J, the junction contained 15 bases not matched to a gene. The DNA for the CDR3 is TGTGCCAGCAGTCCCCTACGGTCAGGGGGCTGGAGCTCCTATAATTCACCCCTCCACTTT. It is translated as CASSPLRSGGWSSYNSPLHF.

This sequence joins TRBV19 and TRBJ2-1; 9 bases align to TRBD1. The CDR3 sequence is 18 residues long. Germline trimming cut 4 bases from V and 3 bases from J; bases unmatched to any gene: 13. Germline CDR1 and CDR2: LNHDA and SQIVND (reference sequence). The CDR3 DNA reads as TGTGCCAGTAGTAGCCGGGACAGGGTTTTGTACTACTACAATGAGCAGTTCTTC. Translation: CASSSRDRVLYYYNEQFF. Supplemented by reference TRBV19 and TRBJ2-1, the full variable domain reads DGGITQSPKYLFRKEGQNVTLSCEQNLNHDAMYWYRQDPGQGLRLIYYSQIVNDFQKGDIAEGYSVSREKKESFPLTVTSAQKNPTAFYLCASSSRDRVLYYYNEQFFGPGTRLTVL.

This rearrangement joins TRBV7-3 to TRBJ1-1; D possibly corresponds to TRBD1 (5 bases). Between the trimmed V and J ends, which lost 4 bases and 5 bases, there was a span of 11 bases. CDR1 is SGHTA and CDR2 is FQGTGA in the germline V gene. The CDR3 runs to 13 residues. DNA of the CDR3: TGTGCCAGCAGCTCATCTCCAGGGACTGAAGCTTTCTTT. Protein: CASSSSPGTEAFF.

The chain joins TRBV5-1 to TRBJ2-1; 10 positions match TRBD2. CDR3 size: 16 residues. CDR1 is SGHRS, CDR2 YFSETQ, per germline. J gave up 9 bases and V 4 bases, and 13 bases lay outside the gene matches. The CDR3 loop reads CASSPARAGGPGEQFF. The DNA for the CDR3 is TGCGCCAGCAGCCCTGCCCGAGCGGGGGGGCCTGGTGAGCAGTTCTTC.

The chain links TRBV19 to TRBJ1-2; 7 bases agree with TRBD1. The CDR3 sequence is 16 residues long. Trimming removed 6 bases from V and 7 bases from J; junction bases left unmatched: 17. From germline, CDR1 is LNHDA and CDR2 SQIVND (reference sequence). The CDR3 spells CASRSETGALFSGYTF. Written as DNA, the CDR3 is TGTGCCAGTAGGAGCGAAACAGGGGCTTTGTTTAGTGGCTACACCTTC.

The J gene is TRBJ1-1, the V gene TRBV4-3; D is undetermined. V was pared by 1 base and J by 0 bases, with 9 bases between. Germline CDR1 LGHNA, CDR2 YSLEER. The CDR3 loop spans 15 amino acids. The DNA of the CDR3 is TGCGCCAGCAGCCAAGGAGTCGGGGTGAACACTGAAGCTTTCTTT. Translated, it gives CASSQGVGVNTEAFF.

V gene TRBV6-6 combines with J gene TRBJ1-2; D remains unclear. Between the trimmed V and J ends, which lost 0 bases and 8 bases, there was a span of 10 bases. The CDR3 totals 13 residues. Looked up from germline, CDR1 is MNHNY and CDR2 is SVGAGI (reference sequence). DNA of the CDR3: TGTGCCAGCAGTTACTCGGTAGCTGGCGGCTACACCTTC. It translates to CASSYSVAGGYTF.

This clone was observed a single time. The chain links TRBV29-1 to TRBJ1-2; 7 bases map to TRBD1. This CDR3 spans 12 amino acids. The V segment lost 4 bases and the J segment 4 bases; nucleotides outside the gene matches: 3. Germline values: CDR1 SQVTM, CDR2 ANQGSEA. CDR3 region: CSVGTGAYGYTF. The CDR3 bases are TGCAGCGTTGGAACAGGGGCCTATGGCTACACCTTC.